Detailed here is one T cell receptor (beta chain). The time point here: patch test 1, 2 weeks after DPC sensitization. The treatment is: therapeutic diphenylcyclopropenone sensitization with weekly scalp DPC. The record originates from a study of human T cells and chemical hapten exposure. Each cDNA molecule in the library carried unique molecular identifiers. TCRdb re-derived calls from the RACE reads in MiXCR, one entry per CDR3 protein. The profile shows roughly 74,000 distinct CDR3 sequences, around 30% of them singletons. V lost 5 bases and J lost 7, with 15 bases in between. The CDR3 covers 14 residues.

The sequence came from a man aged 40-55 years with alopecia areata. Some clones in this sample may be carry-over from other donors' samples. The J gene is TRBJ2-1, the V gene TRBV12-3 or TRBV12-4; the D gene is possibly TRBD2 (6 bases). The sample consisted of whole blood, taken in connection with sensitization to the hapten diphenylcyclopropenone (DPC). CDR3 amino acids: CASSRLERRNEQFF. CDR3 nucleotide sequence: TGTGCCAGCAGTCGACTAGAGAGACGGAATGAGCAGTTCTTC.